This T cell receptor beta chain was profiled in a study of blood T cell repertoires in COVID-19. Overall study context: Spain, Italy and the United States supplied samples that represented acute and convalescent COVID-19. Nucleic acid was either cDNA or gDNA, and it came from T cells, B-cell-depleted T cells, or PBMCs.

Per the study methods: By means of reference gene primer amplification, nucleated cell counts were estimated. The assay was immunoSEQ multiplex PCR, and TCRdb's table has in-frame clones only and misses some. The DNA gave D and trimming, while V, J and clone size come from that table. The sample lists around 97,000 clones, over 85% seen once, with roughly 15% in the top ten. This CDR3 contains 16 residues. V lost 4 bases to trimming and J lost 6 bases; unmatched junction nucleotides: 11. Germline loops: CDR1 LNHDA, CDR2 SQIVND (reference sequence). The chain has TRBV19 and TRBJ1-5; 8 nucleotides match TRBD1. Material: peripheral blood. The TCR was taken from an elderly woman in a cohort sampled during active COVID-19. CDR3: CASSTSLGQGTQPQHF. The CDR3 nucleotides read TGTGCCAGTAGTACTAGCCTCGGACAGGGAACTCAGCCCCAGCATTTT. The variable domain in full, with the rest retrieved from reference TRBV19 and TRBJ1-5, is DGGITQSPKYLFRKEGQNVTLSCEQNLNHDAMYWYRQDPGQGLRLIYYSQIVNDFQKGDIAEGYSVSREKKESFPLTVTSAQKNPTAFYLCASSTSLGQGTQPQHFGDGTRLSIL.